The 10 T cell receptor beta chains listed next were all sequenced from one sample in a study of CD8+ T cells in alopecia areata. RNA was extracted and reverse transcribed into cDNA as the sequencing template. Data came from immunoSEQ multiplex PCR; TCRdb stores just in-frame clones and leaves some out. Of about 110,000 clones listed, 55% to 70% are singletons. Sequencing was carried out using NKG2D-low CD8+ T cells sorted from blood. Receptors were obtained from a human donor with alopecia areata.

This sequence joins TRBV13 and TRBJ1-2, with D tentatively TRBD1 (5 bases). The CDR3 totals 16 residues. Trimming took 4 bases from V and 0 from J, leaving 15 bases between them. Germline V CDR1 and CDR2: PRHDT, FYEKMQ (reference sequence). The CDR3 loop reads CASSSSDTTSNYGYTF. DNA for the CDR3: TGTGCCAGCAGCTCGTCGGACACAACCTCTAACTATGGCTACACCTTC.

This clone has a single count. J is TRBJ2-7 and V is TRBV6-5; D is ambiguous. CDR1 is MNHEY and CDR2 is SVGAGI in the germline V gene. The CDR3 has 12 residues. V gave up 5 bases and J gave up 1 base, with 6 bases separating them. CDR3 protein: CASSTESYEQYF. The DNA for the CDR3 is TGTGCCAGCAGTACGGAGTCCTACGAGCAGTACTTC.

The chain is built from TRBV5-1 and TRBJ2-3, with D maybe TRBD1 (6 bases). Germline V CDR1 and CDR2: SGHRS, YFSETQ. CDR3 size: 14 residues. V was cut by 1 base and J by 1 base, with 7 bases left in between. In nucleotides, the CDR3 is TGCGCCAGCAGCTTGCACAGGGGCACAGATACGCAGTATTTT. As protein: CASSLHRGTDTQYF.

The chain links TRBV9 to TRBJ2-1, with D tentatively TRBD2 (5 bases). The CDR3 extends over 15 amino acids. Trimming shortened V by 0 bases and J by 6 bases, and 13 bases separated the two germline ends. The germline V gene has CDR1 SGDLS and CDR2 YYNGEE. Here the CDR3 DNA reads TGTGCCAGCAGCGTAGAGGTTGGACTCCCCAATGAGCAGTTCTTC. Protein product: CASSVEVGLPNEQFF.

The chain has TRBV30 and TRBJ2-5, with D unresolved. V was trimmed by 2 bases and J by 2 bases, leaving 6 bases between them. Germline-derived CDR1 and CDR2 are GTSNPN and SVGIG (reference sequence). The CDR3 runs to 12 residues. The CDR3, as DNA: TGTGCCTGGAGTTACAGACAAGAGACCCAGTACTTC. Encoded protein: CAWSYRQETQYF. The full variable domain, completed using reference TRBV30 and TRBJ2-5, is SQTIHQWPATLVQPVGSPLSLECTVEGTSNPNLYWYRQAAGRGLQLLFYSVGIGQISSEVPQNLSASRPQDRQFILSSKKLLLSDSGFYLCAWSYRQETQYFGPGTRLLVL.

V and J are TRBV27 and TRBJ2-5; 7 bases fit TRBD1. The CDR3 has 14 amino acids. Per the germline V gene, CDR1 is MNHEY and CDR2 is SMNVEV (reference sequence). Trimming at V came to 5 bases and at J to 2 bases, leaving 5 bases not matched to a gene. The CDR3 DNA reads TGTGCCAGCAGTCTTAGGGACAGTCAAGAGACCCAGTACTTC. Protein sequence: CASSLRDSQETQYF.

In its sample, this clone was seen a few times. The chain recombines TRBV5-1 with TRBJ2-1; D uncertain. The CDR3 runs to 14 residues. The ends were cut back, 1 base at V and 7 bases at J, with 12 bases in the middle. The V gene's germline CDR1 is SGHRS and CDR2 YFSETQ. The CDR3 protein is CASSLLYVMNEQFF. CDR3 DNA: TGCGCCAGCAGCTTGTTGTATGTTATGAATGAGCAGTTCTTC.

This clone came up a few times. The genes are TRBV7-9 and TRBJ2-1; the D gene is possibly TRBD2 (5 bases). CDR1 and CDR2 (germline): SEHNR, FQNEAQ (reference sequence). Trimming shortened V by 4 bases and J by 5 bases, and 12 bases separated the two germline ends. The CDR3 consists of 14 residues. CDR3 amino acids: CASSSYGVDNEQFF. The CDR3 region has the DNA TGTGCCAGCAGCTCTTACGGGGTTGACAATGAGCAGTTCTTC.

The chain uses TRBV11-2 and TRBJ1-2, with D hard to call. Trimming pared 3 bases from V and 0 bases from J, leaving 8 bases between. The CDR3 length is 14 residues. CDR1 and CDR2 from the germline V gene are SGHAT and FQNNGV. CDR3 region: CASSFSGANYGYTF. CDR3 nucleotides: TGTGCCAGCAGCTTCTCAGGAGCTAACTATGGCTACACCTTC. Supplemented by reference TRBV11-2 and TRBJ1-2, the full variable domain reads EAGVAQSPRYKIIEKRQSVAFWCNPISGHATLYWYQQILGQGPKLLIQFQNNGVVDDSQLPKDRFSAERLKGVDSTLKIQPAKLEDSAVYLCASSFSGANYGYTFGSGTRLTVV.

The sample holds a few counts of this clone. The chain is built from TRBV4-1 and TRBJ2-7; D may correspond to TRBD1 or TRBD2 (5 bases each). The CDR3 consists of 16 residues. Trimming took off 3 bases at V and 0 bases at J, with 15 bases between the two ends. The germline gives CDR1 MGHRA, CDR2 YSYEKL. DNA for the CDR3: TGCGCCAGCAGCCATCTTCCCGCAGGGAGCTCCTACGAGCAGTACTTC. Encoded protein: CASSHLPAGSSYEQYF.